A single sample gave rise to the 18 T cell receptor beta chains below, sequenced in a study of cytomegalovirus exposure and HLA in healthy donors. Primers included in the PCR were 60 Vbeta and 13 Jbeta primers. Generated by immunoSEQ multiplex PCR, the TCRdb table keeps only in-frame clones and is missing some. Seen here are roughly 200,000 clones, under 85% observed once, and the top ten hold about 1.6%. The sample was PBMCs. Source of these receptors: a man aged 50 to 59 in good health and CMV-seronegative.

The chain carries TRBV18 and TRBJ2-7; D is undetermined. The CDR3 extends over 14 amino acids. Germline values: CDR1 KGHSH, CDR2 LQKENI. Deletions cut 4 bases from V and 7 bases from J, with 17 bases between. CDR3 coding DNA: TGTGCCAGCTCACAAACGACATGGAAGTTGGAGCAGTACTTC. Residues: CASSQTTWKLEQYF. Based on the CDR3 plus reference TRBV18 and TRBJ2-7, the full variable domain is NAGVMQNPRHLVRRRGQEARLRCSPMKGHSHVYWYRQLPEEGLKFMVYLQKENIIDESGMPKERFSAEFPKEGPSILRIQQVVRGDSAAYFCASSQTTWKLEQYFGPGTRLTVT.

The rearrangement links TRBV14 to TRBJ2-1; a weak D match, TRBD1 (6 bases). Germline CDR1 reads SGHDN; CDR2 reads FVKESK. Between the trimmed V and J ends, which lost 5 bases and 12 bases, there was a span of 14 bases. CDR3 length: 12 amino acids. CDR3 coding DNA: TGTGCCAGCAGCTGGAACAGGGAAGGGCAGTTCTTC. Translating it yields CASSWNREGQFF.

The genes are TRBV25-1 and TRBJ2-7, with 9 bases matching TRBD2. The CDR3 loop spans 16 amino acids. With 4 bases clipped from V and 0 bases from J, the junction kept 7 bases outside the gene matches. Germline V lookup: CDR1 MGHDK, CDR2 SYGVNS. In DNA, the CDR3 is TGTGCCAGCAGTGGATGGGGAGCGGGAGGCTCCTACGAGCAGTACTTC. Its translation is CASSGWGAGGSYEQYF.

In its sample, this clone was seen once. The gene calls are TRBV7-8 and TRBJ1-5, with 10 nucleotides matching TRBD1. Germline values: CDR1 SGHVS, CDR2 FQNEAQ. V gave up 5 bases and J gave up 7 bases; unmatched junction bases: 11. CDR3 length equals 16 residues. This chain's CDR3 is CASSKTRDRGGQPQHF. The CDR3 region has the DNA TGTGCCAGCAGCAAAACCAGGGACAGGGGAGGACAGCCCCAGCATTTT.

This clone was observed a single time. V gene TRBV27 combines with J gene TRBJ2-7, with TRBD1 identical over 11 bases. After removal of 8 bases from V and 7 bases from J, the junction contained 7 bases not matched to a gene. CDR1 is MNHEY and CDR2 is SMNVEV in the germline V gene (reference sequence). The CDR3 totals 13 residues. CDR3 sequence reads: CASPGTGGGEQYF. CDR3 coding DNA: TGTGCCAGCCCCGGGACAGGGGGAGGTGAGCAGTACTTC.

This clone showed up just a few times. The rearrangement joins TRBV7-2 to TRBJ1-1; D not resolved. The germline V and J ends were trimmed by 0 bases and 5 bases, with 13 bases remaining between them. Germline CDR1 is SGHTA and CDR2 is FQGNSA. The CDR3 has 15 amino acids. This chain's CDR3 is CASSLARNVRTEAFF. The CDR3 DNA sequence: TGTGCCAGCAGCTTAGCGCGGAACGTTAGGACTGAAGCTTTCTTT.

V and J are TRBV5-6 and TRBJ2-3; D ambiguous. Germline V CDR1 and CDR2: SGHDT, YYEEEE. The CDR3 is 13 amino acids. V lost 2 bases and J lost 4, with 8 bases in between. CDR3 DNA sequence: TGTGCCAGCAGCTTTTATTCGTCAGATACGCAGTATTTT. Its protein product is CASSFYSSDTQYF.

V is TRBV7-2 and J is TRBJ2-1, with 9 bases that match TRBD2. The trim removed 2 bases at V and 6 bases at J, leaving 11 bases unmatched. Germline CDR1 and CDR2: SGHTA and FQGNSA. The CDR3 loop spans 17 amino acids. CDR3 coding DNA: TGTGCCAGCAGCTTACAAGCGGGAGGCACCTCTCTCAATGAGCAGTTCTTC. This sequence encodes CASSLQAGGTSLNEQFF.

The rearrangement links TRBV5-1 to TRBJ2-6; 8 bases fit TRBD1. With 7 bases clipped from V and 2 bases from J, the junction kept 8 bases outside the gene matches. This CDR3 comprises 16 residues. Per the germline V gene, CDR1 is SGHRS and CDR2 is YFSETQ. In DNA form, the CDR3 reads TGCGCCAGCCAAGGACAGGGTCTTGCTGGGGCCAACGTCCTGACTTTC. It specifies CASQGQGLAGANVLTF. The variable domain in full, with the rest retrieved from reference TRBV5-1 and TRBJ2-6, is KAGVTQTPRYLIKTRGQQVTLSCSPISGHRSVSWYQQTPGQGLQFLFEYFSETQRNKGNFPGRFSGRQFSNSRSEMNVSTLELGDSALYLCASQGQGLAGANVLTFGAGSRLTVL.

The chain carries TRBV5-1 and TRBJ2-7; possibly TRBD1 for D (7 bases). CDR1 is SGHRS and CDR2 is YFSETQ in the germline V gene. V lost 4 bases and J 7 bases, leaving 18 bases between the germline ends. This CDR3 has 14 amino acids. DNA for the CDR3: TGCGCCAGCAGCCCATACAGGGGAGGACGGGAGCAGTACTTC. Protein: CASSPYRGGREQYF. Using reference TRBV5-1 and TRBJ2-7 for the parts outside the CDR3, the full variable domain is KAGVTQTPRYLIKTRGQQVTLSCSPISGHRSVSWYQQTPGQGLQFLFEYFSETQRNKGNFPGRFSGRQFSNSRSEMNVSTLELGDSALYLCASSPYRGGREQYFGPGTRLTVT.

The chain employs TRBV7-8 and TRBJ1-1; the D is unclear. Germline CDR1 and CDR2: SGHVS and FQNEAQ. This CDR3 comprises 17 residues. Trimming removed 2 bases at V and 1 base at J, with 17 bases between. In DNA form, the CDR3 reads TGTGCCAGCAGCTTACCAGGCTATCACACTCGGAACACTGAAGCTTTCTTT. Translating it yields CASSLPGYHTRNTEAFF. The full variable domain, in which reference TRBV7-8 and TRBJ1-1 provide the parts outside the CDR3, is GAGVSQSPRYKVAKRGQDVALRCDPISGHVSLFWYQQALGQGPEFLTYFQNEAQLDKSGLPSDRFFAERPEGSVSTLKIQRTQQEDSAVYLCASSLPGYHTRNTEAFFGQGTRLTVV.

J is TRBJ1-2 and V is TRBV11-1; D may be TRBD1 (6 bases). This CDR3 is built from 14 residues. Germline assignment: CDR1 SGHAT and CDR2 FQDESV (reference sequence). V was trimmed by 4 bases and J by 4 bases, leaving 13 bases between them. The CDR3 DNA is TGTGCCAGCAGCTCTAGGGGGGGGAGCTATGGCTACACCTTC. Translating it yields CASSSRGGSYGYTF.

This chain links TRBV9 with TRBJ2-3; D is perhaps TRBD1 (7 bases). CDR1 and CDR2 from the germline V gene are SGDLS and YYNGEE. Trimming left V 1 base short and J 4 bases short, with 13 bases between. The CDR3 consists of 15 residues. The CDR3 protein is CASSVFRGTSDTQYF. CDR3 nucleotide sequence: TGTGCCAGCAGCGTATTCAGGGGGACTTCAGATACGCAGTATTTT.

The chain carries TRBV27 and TRBJ1-2; perhaps TRBD1 as D (6 bases). The V end lost 5 bases, the J end lost 8 bases, and 12 bases lay between the germline ends. The CDR3 is made up of 12 amino acids. Looked up from germline, CDR1 is MNHEY and CDR2 is SMNVEV (reference sequence). This CDR3 is CASSITQGGYTF. The CDR3 DNA reads as TGTGCCAGCAGTATAACACAGGGAGGCTACACCTTC.

The chain recombines TRBV30 with TRBJ2-5; D gene unclear. This CDR3 region has 14 residues. Germline V gene lookup returns CDR1 GTSNPN and CDR2 SVGIG (reference sequence). With 0 bases removed from V and 3 bases from J, the gap between germline ends came to 11 bases. CDR3 protein: CAWSVQSSKETQYF. The CDR3 DNA reads TGTGCCTGGAGTGTACAATCCTCAAAAGAGACCCAGTACTTC.

In DNA form, the CDR3 reads TGCAGCGTCGCCCCAGGGGTGGGCCGCGAGCAGTACTTC. Its protein is CSVAPGVGREQYF. This chain links TRBV29-1 with TRBJ2-7; D perhaps matches TRBD1 (6 bases). The germline V gene encodes CDR1 SQVTM and CDR2 ANQGSEA. Trimming shortened V by 6 bases and J by 6 bases, and 18 bases separated the two germline ends. The CDR3 loop spans 13 amino acids.

The DNA for the CDR3 is TGTGCCAGCTCACCAGAAGGTCTCAGGGAAACTGAAGCTTTCTTT. As protein: CASSPEGLRETEAFF. The chain links TRBV18 to TRBJ1-1; possibly TRBD1 for D (5 bases). With 2 bases removed from V and 5 bases from J, the gap between germline ends came to 15 bases. The CDR3 sequence is 15 residues long. CDR1 KGHSH and CDR2 LQKENI come from the germline V gene.

The rearrangement joins TRBV6-4 to TRBJ2-1; D is perhaps TRBD2 (6 bases). The germline V gene has CDR1 MRHNA and CDR2 SNTAGT. The CDR3 length is 13 residues. V was clipped by 4 bases and J by 5 bases, with 9 bases between them. The DNA for the CDR3 is TGTGCCAGCAGTGTCCGGGAGAACAATGAGCAGTTCTTC. Translated: CASSVRENNEQFF.